This T cell receptor beta chain was profiled in a study of cytomegalovirus exposure and HLA in healthy donors. Overall study: Drawn from HLA-typed donors, tens of millions of unique TCRs were held in an early data release.

Study conclusions and caveats: Sequencing probably produced one cluster of sequence variants that were highly shared. Later analysis reportedly placed an Asian-associated ancestry cluster below the roughly 680-donor mean in N-insertions. Being productive about 90% or about 30% of the time was typical of most TCR beta V segments in an earlier analysis.

As to this clone: Its antigen is currently unknown.

13 Jbeta primers and 60 Vbeta primers were used for the PCR. The data were produced by immunoSEQ multiplex PCR, yet TCRdb's version contains in-frame clones alone and is incomplete. The data hold about 180,000 clones, with about 80% observed a single time. The CDR3 totals 18 residues. V lost 5 bases, J lost 5 bases, and 18 bases stayed unmatched. Germline loops: CDR1 LGHNA, CDR2 YNFKEQ. Sample: PBMCs. This clonotype originated in a man under 40 in good health and CMV-seropositive. V and J are TRBV4-2 and TRBJ1-1; 9 bases align to TRBD1. The DNA of the CDR3 is TGTGCCAGCAGCAAAAGGGAAAGGAGGGACAGGGAGGGGACTGAAGCTTTCTTT. Residues: CASSKRERRDREGTEAFF.